The entry below gives a single T cell receptor (beta chain) sequence along with its context. This PCR relied on a set of 60 Vbeta primers and 13 Jbeta primers. Here immunoSEQ multiplex PCR was the method, and the copy in TCRdb shows in-frame clones only, minus some. Here the sample spans approximately 95,000 clones, about 80% being singletons. This CDR3 has 15 amino acids. With 2 bases removed from V and 6 bases from J, the gap between germline ends came to 17 bases. The germline gives CDR1 SGHRS, CDR2 YFSETQ. These data are taken from a study of cytomegalovirus exposure and HLA in healthy donors. V usage is TRBV5-1 and J usage is TRBJ2-5; weak D call: TRBD2 (5 bases). This clonotype originated in a man aged 18-30 years in good health and CMV-seropositive. Sequencing input: PBMCs. CDR3 amino acids: CASSFRADSGKTQYF. For the CDR3, the DNA is TGCGCCAGCAGCTTCCGGGCGGATTCGGGGAAGACCCAGTACTTC.